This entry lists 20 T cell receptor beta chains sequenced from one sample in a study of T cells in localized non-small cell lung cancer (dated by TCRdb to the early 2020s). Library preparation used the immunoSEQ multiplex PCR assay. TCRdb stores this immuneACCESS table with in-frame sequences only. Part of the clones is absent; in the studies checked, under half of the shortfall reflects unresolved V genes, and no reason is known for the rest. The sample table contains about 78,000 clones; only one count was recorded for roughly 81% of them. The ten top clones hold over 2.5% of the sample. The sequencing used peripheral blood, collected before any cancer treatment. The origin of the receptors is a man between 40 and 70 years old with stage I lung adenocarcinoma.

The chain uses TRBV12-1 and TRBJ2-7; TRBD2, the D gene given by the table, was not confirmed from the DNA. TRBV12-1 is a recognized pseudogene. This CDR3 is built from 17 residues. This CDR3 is CASSFAPSGASSYEQYF. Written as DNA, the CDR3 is TGTGCCAGCAGCTTTGCGCCGAGCGGGGCCAGCTCCTACGAGCAGTACTTC.

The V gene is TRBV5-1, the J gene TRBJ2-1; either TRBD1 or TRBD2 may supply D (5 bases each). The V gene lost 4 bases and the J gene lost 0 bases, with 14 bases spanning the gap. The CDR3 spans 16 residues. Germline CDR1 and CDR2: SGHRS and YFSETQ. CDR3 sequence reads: CASSGTTVTSYNEQFF. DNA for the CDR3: TGCGCCAGCAGCGGGACGACAGTTACCTCCTACAATGAGCAGTTCTTC.

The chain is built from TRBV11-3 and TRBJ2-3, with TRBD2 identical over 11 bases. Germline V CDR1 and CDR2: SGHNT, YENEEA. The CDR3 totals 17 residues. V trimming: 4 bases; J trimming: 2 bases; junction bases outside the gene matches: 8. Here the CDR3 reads CASSSFSSGGSTDTQYF. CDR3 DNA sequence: TGTGCCAGCAGCTCATTCTCTAGCGGGGGGTCCACAGATACGCAGTATTTT.

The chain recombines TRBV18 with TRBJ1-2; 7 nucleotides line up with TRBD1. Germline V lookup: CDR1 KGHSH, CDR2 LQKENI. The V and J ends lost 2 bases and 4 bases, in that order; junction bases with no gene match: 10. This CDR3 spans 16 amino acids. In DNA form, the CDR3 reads TGTGCCAGCTCACCAAGATTCTCGGGACAGCGCTATGGCTACACCTTC. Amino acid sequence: CASSPRFSGQRYGYTF.

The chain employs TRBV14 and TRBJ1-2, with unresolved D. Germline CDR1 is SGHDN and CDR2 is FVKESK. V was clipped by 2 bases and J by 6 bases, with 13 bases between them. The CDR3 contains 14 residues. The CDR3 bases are TGTGCCAGCAGCCAATTAGGCGGACTCAATGGCTACACCTTC. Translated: CASSQLGGLNGYTF.

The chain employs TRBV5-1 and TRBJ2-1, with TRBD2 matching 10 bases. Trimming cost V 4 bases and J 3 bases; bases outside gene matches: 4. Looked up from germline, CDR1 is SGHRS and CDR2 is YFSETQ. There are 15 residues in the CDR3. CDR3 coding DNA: TGCGCCAGCAGCGGCGGACTAGCGGTCTACAATGAGCAGTTCTTC. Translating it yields CASSGGLAVYNEQFF.

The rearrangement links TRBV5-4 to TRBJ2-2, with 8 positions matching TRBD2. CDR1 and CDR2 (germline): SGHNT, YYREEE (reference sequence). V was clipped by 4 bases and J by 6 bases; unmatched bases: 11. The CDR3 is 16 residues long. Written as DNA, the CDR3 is TGTGCCAGCAGCCCGACCCGGGGGGGGGAGGCCGGGGAGCTGTTTTTT. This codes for CASSPTRGGEAGELFF. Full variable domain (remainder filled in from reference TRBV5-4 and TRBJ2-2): ETGVTQSPTHLIKTRGQQVTLRCSSQSGHNTVSWYQQALGQGPQFIFQYYREEENGRGNFPPRFSGLQFPNYSSELNVNALELDDSALYLCASSPTRGGEAGELFFGEGSRLTVL.

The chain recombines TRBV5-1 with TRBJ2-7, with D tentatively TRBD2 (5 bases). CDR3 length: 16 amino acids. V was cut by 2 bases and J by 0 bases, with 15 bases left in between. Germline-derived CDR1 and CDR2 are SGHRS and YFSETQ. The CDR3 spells CASSFGPGKSSYEQYF. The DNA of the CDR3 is TGCGCCAGCAGCTTCGGACCGGGGAAAAGCTCCTACGAGCAGTACTTC.

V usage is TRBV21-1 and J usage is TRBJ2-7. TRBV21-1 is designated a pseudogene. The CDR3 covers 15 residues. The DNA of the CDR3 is TGTGCCAGCAGCAAAGAAATGGCAGGGCGGGACGAGCAGTACTTC. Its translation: CASSKEMAGRDEQYF.

In nucleotides, the CDR3 is TGTGCCAGTGGAGACAGGGCCCCCGTCGAGACCCAGTACTTC. This translates into CASGDRAPVETQYF. The chain employs TRBV18 and TRBJ2-5; 7 nucleotides line up with TRBD1. The CDR3 covers 14 residues. The germline CDR1 and CDR2 sequences are KGHSH and LQKENI. V shed 9 bases, J shed 5 bases, and the junction held 12 bases outside the gene matches.

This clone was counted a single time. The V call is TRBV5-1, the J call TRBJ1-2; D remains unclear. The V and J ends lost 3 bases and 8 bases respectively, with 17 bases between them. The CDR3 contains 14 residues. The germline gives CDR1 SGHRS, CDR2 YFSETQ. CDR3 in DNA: TGCGCCAGCAGCTACCGAGCGGGGTCCTACGGCTACACCTTC. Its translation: CASSYRAGSYGYTF.

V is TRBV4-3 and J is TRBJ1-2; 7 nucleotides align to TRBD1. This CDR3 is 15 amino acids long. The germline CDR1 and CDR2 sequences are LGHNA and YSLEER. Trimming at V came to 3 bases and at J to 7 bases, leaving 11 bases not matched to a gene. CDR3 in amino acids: CASSHRDSQGGGYTF. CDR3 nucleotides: TGCGCCAGCAGCCATAGGGACAGCCAAGGAGGTGGCTACACCTTC.

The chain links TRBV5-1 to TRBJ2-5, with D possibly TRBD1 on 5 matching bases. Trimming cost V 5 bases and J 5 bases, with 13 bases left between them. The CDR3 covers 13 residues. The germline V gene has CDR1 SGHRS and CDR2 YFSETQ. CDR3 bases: TGCGCCAGCAGTCCTGGGGCCGGGGAGACCCAGTACTTC. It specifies CASSPGAGETQYF.

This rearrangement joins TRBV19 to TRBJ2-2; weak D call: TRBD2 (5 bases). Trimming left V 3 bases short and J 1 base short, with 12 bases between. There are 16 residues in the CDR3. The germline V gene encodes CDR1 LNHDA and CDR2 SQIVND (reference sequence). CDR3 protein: CASSIITGKNTGELFF. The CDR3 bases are TGTGCCAGTAGTATCATCACCGGGAAGAACACCGGGGAGCTGTTTTTT.

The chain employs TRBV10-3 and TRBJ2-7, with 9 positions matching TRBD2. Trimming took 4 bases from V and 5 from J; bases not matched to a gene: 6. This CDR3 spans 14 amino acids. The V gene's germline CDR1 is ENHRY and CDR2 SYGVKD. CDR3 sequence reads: CAISVLAGTDEQYF. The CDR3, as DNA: TGTGCCATCAGTGTGCTAGCGGGAACTGACGAGCAGTACTTC.

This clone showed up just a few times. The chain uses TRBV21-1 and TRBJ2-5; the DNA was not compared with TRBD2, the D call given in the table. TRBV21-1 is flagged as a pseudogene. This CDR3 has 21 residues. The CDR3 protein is CASSKDRSKRLAGGRQETQYF. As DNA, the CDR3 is TGTGCCAGCAGCAAAGATAGGAGCAAGCGACTAGCGGGGGGCCGACAAGAGACCCAGTACTTC.

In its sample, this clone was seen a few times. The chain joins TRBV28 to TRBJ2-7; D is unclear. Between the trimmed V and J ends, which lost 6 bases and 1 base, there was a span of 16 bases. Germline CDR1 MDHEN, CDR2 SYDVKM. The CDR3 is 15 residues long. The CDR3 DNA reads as TGTGCCAGCAGACGTAGACTGGACGGGTCCTACGAGCAGTACTTC. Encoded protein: CASRRRLDGSYEQYF.

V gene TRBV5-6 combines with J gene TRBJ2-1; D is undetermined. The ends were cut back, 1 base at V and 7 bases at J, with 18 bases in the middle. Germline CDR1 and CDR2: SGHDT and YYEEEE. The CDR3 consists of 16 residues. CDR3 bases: TGTGCCAGCAGCTTGTACGGCCTGAGACCTACTAATGAGCAGTTCTTC. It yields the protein CASSLYGLRPTNEQFF.

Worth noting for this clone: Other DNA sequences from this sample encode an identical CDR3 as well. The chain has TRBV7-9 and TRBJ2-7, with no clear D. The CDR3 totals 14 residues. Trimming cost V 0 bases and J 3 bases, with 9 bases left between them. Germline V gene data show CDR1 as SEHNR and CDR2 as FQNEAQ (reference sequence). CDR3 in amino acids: CASSLAGTSYEQYF. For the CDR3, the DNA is TGTGCCAGCAGCTTAGCGGGTACAAGCTACGAGCAGTACTTC. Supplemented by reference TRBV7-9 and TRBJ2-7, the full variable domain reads DTGVSQNPRHKITKRGQNVTFRCDPISEHNRLYWYRQTLGQGPEFLTYFQNEAQLEKSRLLSDRFSAERPKGSFSTLEIQRTEQGDSAMYLCASSLAGTSYEQYFGPGTRLTVT.

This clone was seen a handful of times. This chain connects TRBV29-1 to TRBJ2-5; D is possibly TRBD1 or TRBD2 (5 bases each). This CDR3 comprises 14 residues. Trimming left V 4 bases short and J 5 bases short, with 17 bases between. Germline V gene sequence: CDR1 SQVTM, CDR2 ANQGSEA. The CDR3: CSVGPGAGPETQYF. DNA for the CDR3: TGCAGCGTTGGTCCCGGGGCAGGGCCGGAGACCCAGTACTTC.